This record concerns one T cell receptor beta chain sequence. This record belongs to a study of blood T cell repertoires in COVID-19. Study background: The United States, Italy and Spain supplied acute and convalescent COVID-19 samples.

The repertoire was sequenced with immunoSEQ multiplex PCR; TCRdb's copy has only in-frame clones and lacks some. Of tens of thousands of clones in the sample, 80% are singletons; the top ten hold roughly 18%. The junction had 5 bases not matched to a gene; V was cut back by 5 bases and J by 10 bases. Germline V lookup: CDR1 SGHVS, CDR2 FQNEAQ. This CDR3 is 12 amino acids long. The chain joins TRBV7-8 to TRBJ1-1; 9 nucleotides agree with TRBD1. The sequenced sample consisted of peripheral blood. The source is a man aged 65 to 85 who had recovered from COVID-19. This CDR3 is CASSERQGGAFF. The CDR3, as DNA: TGTGCCAGCAGCGAAAGACAGGGGGGAGCTTTCTTT.